The source of this T cell receptor (beta chain) is a study of cytomegalovirus exposure and HLA in healthy donors. Study context: Early released data comprised tens of millions of unique TCRs from HLA-typed donors.

The CDR3 is made up of 15 amino acids. CDR1 MGHRA and CDR2 YSYEKL come from the germline V gene. V dropped 6 bases and J dropped 6 bases, with 17 bases sitting between them. Comments on this clone: Its antigen is unknown.

Study results and limitations: V- and J-gene trimming of TCR beta was linked (in a later analysis) to a missense DCLRE1C variant.

Use of 60 Vbeta and 13 Jbeta primers characterized the PCR. The authors' processing: In a later analysis, about 9.9 million of some 80 million unique beta chains occurred in at least two donors. Clones were sequenced by immunoSEQ multiplex PCR, and TCRdb holds only the in-frame ones, with some missing. V and J calls plus clone size are reproduced from that table; the DNA served to infer D and trimming. The sample has 45,000 to 70,000 clones; the top ten hold more than 9%. This chain uses TRBV4-1 with TRBJ2-2; perhaps TRBD2 as D (5 bases). This receptor was identified in a woman aged 25-40 years in good health and CMV-seropositive. The material sequenced was PBMCs. CDR3 sequence reads: CASRGRASWAGELFF. In nucleotides, the CDR3 is TGCGCCAGCAGGGGTCGGGCTAGCTGGGCCGGGGAGCTGTTTTTT.